Listed below are T cell receptor beta chains from one sample, sequenced in a study of cytomegalovirus exposure and HLA in healthy donors. Produced via immunoSEQ multiplex PCR; TCRdb's table is partial and in-frame only. The sample lists under 200,000 clones, approximately 82% occurring once. Input material: PBMCs. These TCRs come from a male donor in good health and CMV-seronegative. The CDR3 runs from the conserved cysteine through the conserved F or W. A D gene is named only where the DNA matches it firmly. Clone size is given for some rows only: seen once, a few or many times, or a class if the clone is expanded.

V gene,J gene,clone size,CDR3 length,D gene,CDR3 protein,CDR3 DNA
TRBV7-7,TRBJ2-2,.,15,.,CASSLSFANTGELFF,TGTGCCAGCAGCTTATCTTTTGCGAACACCGGGGAGCTGTTTTTT
TRBV27,TRBJ2-5,.,12,.,CASSFGGETQYF,TGTGCCAGCAGTTTCGGGGGAGAGACCCAGTACTTC
TRBV5-1,TRBJ2-2,.,14,.,CASRIRVMGGELFF,TGCGCCAGCAGGATCAGGGTAATGGGCGGGGAGCTGTTTTTT
TRBV13,TRBJ2-7,.,14,TRBD1,CASSPSQGTYEQYF,TGTGCCAGCAGCCCCTCACAGGGGACCTACGAGCAGTACTTC
TRBV5-8,TRBJ2-2,.,16,.,CASSSTGRRGTGELFF,TGTGCCAGCAGCTCGACAGGGCGGCGGGGCACCGGGGAGCTGTTTTTT
TRBV6-1,TRBJ2-1,few,15,TRBD2,CASSEVAGAYNEQFF,TGTGCCAGCAGTGAAGTAGCGGGGGCTTACAATGAGCAGTTCTTC
TRBV6-5,TRBJ1-5,.,15,.,CASSDRYYSNQPQHF,TGTGCCAGCAGCGACAGGTACTATAGCAATCAGCCCCAGCATTTT
TRBV4-1,TRBJ2-7,.,15,TRBD1,CASSLGGQGVYEQYF,TGCGCCAGCAGCCTTGGAGGACAGGGAGTCTACGAGCAGTACTTC
TRBV11-2,TRBJ1-6,.,11,.,CASSSNSPLHF,TGTGCCAGCAGCTCAAATTCACCCCTCCACTTT
TRBV4-1,TRBJ2-1,once,17,TRBD2,CASSQVTSGGGSNEQFF,TGCGCCAGCAGCCAGGTAACTAGCGGAGGAGGGTCCAATGAGCAGTTCTTC
TRBV6-5,TRBJ1-2,once,15,.,CASRNVGQGGYGYTF,TGTGCCAGCAGGAACGTAGGCCAGGGAGGCTATGGCTACACCTTC
TRBV4-2,TRBJ1-4,few,16,.,CASSQEGPGSNEKLFF,TGTGCCAGCAGCCAAGAAGGCCCAGGGTCTAATGAAAAACTGTTTTTT
TRBV11-2,TRBJ1-2,.,17,TRBD1,CASSFSPTGAGGGGYTF,TGTGCCAGCAGCTTTTCCCCTACAGGGGCGGGTGGAGGTGGCTACACCTTC
TRBV5-1,TRBJ2-2,.,16,TRBD1,CASTWDREEETGELFF,TGCGCCAGCACTTGGGACAGGGAGGAAGAAACCGGGGAGCTGTTTTTT
TRBV7-9,TRBJ2-7,.,14,.,CASSLGQGLGEQYF,TGTGCCAGCAGCTTAGGGCAGGGGTTGGGCGAGCAGTACTTC
TRBV4-1,TRBJ1-4,.,15,TRBD1,CASSQGGTGEEKLFF,TGCGCCAGCAGCCAAGGAGGGACAGGCGAAGAAAAACTGTTTTTT
TRBV7-9,TRBJ2-2,.,14,.,CASSPTTQTGELFF,TGTGCCAGCAGCCCAACCACACAGACCGGGGAGCTGTTTTTT
TRBV28,TRBJ1-1,.,13,TRBD1,CASRLTGVTEAFF,TGTGCCAGCAGGCTTACAGGGGTGACTGAAGCTTTCTTT
TRBV4-2,TRBJ2-7,.,14,.,CASSPYAPGLEQYF,TGTGCCAGCAGCCCCTACGCCCCGGGACTCGAGCAGTACTTC
TRBV7-2,TRBJ2-1,.,16,TRBD2,CASSPARSSGYNEQFF,TGTGCCAGCAGTCCTGCCCGCTCTAGCGGCTACAATGAGCAGTTCTTC
TRBV6-1,TRBJ1-2,few,16,TRBD1,CASSAKYRGRPDGYTF,TGTGCCAGCAGTGCCAAATACAGGGGGCGCCCTGATGGCTACACCTTC
TRBV29-1,TRBJ2-2,.,17,TRBD1,CSVVSMPGTGNTGELFF,TGCAGCGTTGTTTCGATGCCAGGGACAGGGAACACCGGGGAGCTGTTTTTT
TRBV5-1,TRBJ1-1,.,17,.,CASSFLPQTGMNTEAFF,TGCGCCAGCAGCTTCTTGCCCCAGACAGGAATGAACACTGAAGCTTTCTTT
TRBV15,TRBJ2-3,few,15,TRBD2,CATGPRGGPTDTQYF,TGTGCCACCGGGCCGCGGGGGGGCCCAACAGATACGCAGTATTTT
TRBV7-3,TRBJ2-4,.,17,TRBD2,CASSLEFLAGGGNIQYF,TGTGCCAGCAGCTTAGAGTTTTTAGCGGGAGGTGGAAACATTCAGTACTTC
TRBV14,TRBJ2-7,.,13,.,CASSLLTTSEQYF,TGTGCCAGCAGCCTCTTGACAACTAGCGAGCAGTACTTC
TRBV7-3,TRBJ2-3,.,13,.,CASSFRRSDTQYF,TGTGCCAGCAGCTTTAGAAGATCGGATACGCAGTATTTT
TRBV7-2,TRBJ1-1,.,14,.,CASSLEGGGRWAFF,TGTGCCAGCAGCTTAGAGGGCGGGGGGCGTTGGGCTTTCTTT
TRBV5-4,TRBJ2-7,.,14,TRBD1,CASSLGGQSYEQYF,TGTGCCAGCAGCTTGGGGGGACAGTCCTACGAGCAGTACTTC
TRBV28,TRBJ2-6,.,15,.,CASSGHHSGANVLTF,TGTGCCAGCAGCGGACACCACTCTGGGGCCAACGTCCTGACTTTC
TRBV6-5,TRBJ2-7,few,13,TRBD1,CASSWGTGYEQYF,TGTGCCAGCAGTTGGGGGACAGGGTACGAGCAGTACTTC
TRBV2,TRBJ2-6,.,17,.,CASSGEGRISGANVLTF,TGTGCCAGCAGTGGAGAGGGAAGGATTTCTGGGGCCAACGTCCTGACTTTC
TRBV28,TRBJ2-7,.,15,TRBD2,CASQGLAGGEYEQYF,TGTGCCAGCCAGGGACTAGCGGGAGGGGAATACGAGCAGTACTTC
TRBV6-4,TRBJ1-4,few,17,.,CASSDPGSPATNEKLFF,TGTGCCAGCAGTGATCCAGGGTCCCCAGCAACTAATGAAAAACTGTTTTTT
TRBV11-3,TRBJ2-3,.,17,.,CASSLQGVAGPTDTQYF,TGTGCCAGCAGCCTCCAAGGAGTGGCGGGGCCCACAGATACGCAGTATTTT
TRBV5-1,TRBJ1-1,.,13,.,CASSQQENTEAFF,TGCGCCAGCAGCCAGCAGGAAAACACTGAAGCTTTCTTT
TRBV6-6,TRBJ2-1,.,15,TRBD2,CASSDSGSLYNEQFF,TGTGCCAGCAGCGATAGCGGGAGTCTCTACAATGAGCAGTTCTTC
TRBV4-2,TRBJ2-7,once,17,TRBD2,CASSPAVGAGSSYEQYF,TGTGCCAGCTCACCCGCGGTAGGAGCGGGAAGCTCCTACGAGCAGTACTTC
TRBV27,TRBJ2-3,.,17,TRBD2,CASSFSGRVLSTDTQYF,TGTGCCAGCAGTTTTAGCGGGAGGGTACTTAGCACAGATACGCAGTATTTT
TRBV10-3,TRBJ2-7,.,14,.,CAISELGSGREQYF,TGTGCCATCAGTGAGTTAGGGAGTGGGCGAGAGCAGTACTTC
TRBV7-9,TRBJ2-7,.,13,.,CASSLADSDEQYF,TGTGCCAGCAGCTTAGCGGACTCGGACGAGCAGTACTTC
TRBV5-1,TRBJ1-2,.,13,TRBD1,CASGPGQGVGYTF,TGCGCCAGCGGACCGGGACAGGGGGTTGGCTACACCTTC
TRBV28,TRBJ1-5,.,16,.,CASSLEGRGYFQPQHF,TGTGCCAGCAGTTTAGAGGGCAGGGGTTACTTTCAGCCCCAGCATTTT
TRBV6-1,TRBJ2-1,.,13,.,CASQRASNNEQFF,TGTGCCAGCCAGAGGGCCTCGAACAATGAGCAGTTCTTC
TRBV6-6,TRBJ1-2,.,13,.,CASSYSYGYGYTF,TGTGCCAGCAGTTACTCCTACGGTTATGGCTACACCTTC
TRBV7-9,TRBJ1-5,.,14,.,CASSYPGMGQPQHF,TGTGCCAGCAGCTATCCCGGGATGGGTCAGCCCCAGCATTTT
TRBV10-3,TRBJ2-6,.,16,.,CAISSDRHSGANVLTF,TGTGCCATCAGTTCCGACAGACACTCTGGGGCCAACGTCCTGACTTTC
TRBV4-3,TRBJ2-1,few,15,TRBD2,CASSRMRGGYNEQFF,TGCGCCAGCAGCCGAATGCGGGGGGGCTACAATGAGCAGTTCTTC
TRBV2,TRBJ1-1,.,14,.,CALGIGVGNTEAFF,TGTGCCCTGGGGATAGGGGTCGGGAACACTGAAGCTTTCTTT
TRBV5-6,TRBJ2-5,.,16,TRBD1,CASSLSGQIIQETQYF,TGTGCCAGCAGCTTATCGGGACAGATAATCCAAGAGACCCAGTACTTC
TRBV29-1,TRBJ2-1,.,12,.,CSVDSGLDEQFF,TGCAGCGTTGATTCTGGGCTCGATGAGCAGTTCTTC
TRBV9,TRBJ2-1,.,14,TRBD2,CASSWTSGNNEQFF,TGTGCCAGCAGCTGGACTAGCGGGAATAATGAGCAGTTCTTC
TRBV4-1,TRBJ2-2,.,17,TRBD2,CASSQVWTSWESGELFF,TGCGCCAGCAGCCAAGTGTGGACTAGCTGGGAGAGCGGGGAGCTGTTTTTT